A selection of T cell receptor beta chains follows, all from one sample in a study of Tregs in tolerant kidney transplant recipients. TCRdb keeps only in-frame clones here, not all; method: immunoSEQ multiplex PCR. This table has 92,000 or so clones, around 94% appearing once. Material for sequencing was CD8+ T cells from blood. All receptors come from a human donor in good health. Both conserved end residues are part of each CDR3. D genes are given only for firm matches. Size values are once, few and many counts, or a class for expanded clones, and some rows have none.

j_call: TRBJ2-7
d_call: TRBD1
v_call: TRBV5-4
clone_size: .
cdr3_nt: TGTGCCAGCAGTCGGACAGGGGCAGGGGTTTCTTACGAGCAGTACTTC
cdr3_aa: CASSRTGAGVSYEQYF

j_call: TRBJ1-2
d_call: .
v_call: TRBV21-1
clone_size: .
cdr3_nt: TGTGCCAGGTCCAGGGGGGGGAACTATGGCTACACCTTC
cdr3_aa: CARSRGGNYGYTF

j_call: TRBJ1-5
d_call: .
v_call: TRBV19
clone_size: few
cdr3_nt: TGTGCCAGTATCAAGGGAGGGGCTTTCGGCAATCAGCCCCAGCATTTT
cdr3_aa: CASIKGGAFGNQPQHF

j_call: TRBJ2-3
d_call: .
v_call: TRBV27
clone_size: .
cdr3_nt: TGTGCCAGCAGTTTATCCCGGACTATTACCACAGATACGCAGTATTTT
cdr3_aa: CASSLSRTITTDTQYF

j_call: TRBJ2-2
d_call: TRBD2
v_call: TRBV11-1
clone_size: .
cdr3_nt: TGTGCCAGCAGCCCTAGAGGGGCTAGCGGGGCCACCGGGGAGCTGTTTTTT
cdr3_aa: CASSPRGASGATGELFF

j_call: TRBJ1-1
d_call: .
v_call: TRBV2
clone_size: .
cdr3_nt: TGTGCCCTAGGCTTGACTGAAGCTTTCTTT
cdr3_aa: CALGLTEAFF

j_call: TRBJ2-3
d_call: .
v_call: TRBV5-4
clone_size: .
cdr3_nt: TGTGCCAGCAGCTTGCCAGGAGCGGCCTCTAGCACAGATACGCAGTATTTT
cdr3_aa: CASSLPGAASSTDTQYF

j_call: TRBJ1-6
d_call: .
v_call: TRBV5-8
clone_size: .
cdr3_nt: TGTGCCAGCAGCTACGACAGACCCTATAATTCACCCCTCCACTTT
cdr3_aa: CASSYDRPYNSPLHF

j_call: TRBJ2-7
d_call: .
v_call: TRBV25-1
clone_size: .
cdr3_nt: TGTGCCACCGGGGACTTCTACGAGCAGTACTTC
cdr3_aa: CATGDFYEQYF

j_call: TRBJ1-4
d_call: TRBD1
v_call: TRBV11-2
clone_size: .
cdr3_nt: TGTGCCAGCAGCTTATCTTACAGGGGGCGAACTAATGAAAAACTGTTTTTT
cdr3_aa: CASSLSYRGRTNEKLFF

j_call: TRBJ2-7
d_call: TRBD1
v_call: TRBV11-2
clone_size: .
cdr3_nt: TGTGCCAGCAGCAGATGGACAGGGACCTTCTACGAGCAGTACTTC
cdr3_aa: CASSRWTGTFYEQYF

j_call: TRBJ1-5
d_call: TRBD1
v_call: TRBV6-1
clone_size: .
cdr3_nt: TGTGCCAGCAGTGGGCCGACAGGGCTATATAGCAATCAGCCCCAGCATTTT
cdr3_aa: CASSGPTGLYSNQPQHF

j_call: TRBJ2-7
d_call: .
v_call: TRBV4-1
clone_size: .
cdr3_nt: TGCGCCAGCAGCCAAGTTCCAAACAACTACGAGCAGTACTTC
cdr3_aa: CASSQVPNNYEQYF

j_call: TRBJ1-1
d_call: .
v_call: TRBV7-9
clone_size: .
cdr3_nt: TGTGCCAGCAGCGCCCGGGCCACTGAAGCTTTCTTT
cdr3_aa: CASSARATEAFF

j_call: TRBJ2-7
d_call: TRBD2
v_call: TRBV10-3
clone_size: .
cdr3_nt: TGTGCCATCAATGGGTTAGCGGGAGCGTTTTACGAGCAGTACTTC
cdr3_aa: CAINGLAGAFYEQYF

j_call: TRBJ2-1
d_call: .
v_call: TRBV6-1
clone_size: .
cdr3_nt: TGTGCCAGCAGTGAGGATAGCTACAATGAGCAGTTCTTC
cdr3_aa: CASSEDSYNEQFF

j_call: TRBJ2-5
d_call: .
v_call: TRBV11-1
clone_size: .
cdr3_nt: TGTGCCAGCAGCTTAGGGGCCGTGGGCCAAGAGACCCAGTACTTC
cdr3_aa: CASSLGAVGQETQYF

j_call: TRBJ2-7
d_call: .
v_call: TRBV11-2
clone_size: .
cdr3_nt: TGTGCCAGCAGCCCTGGGGCGAACCGCTCCTACGAGCAGTACTTC
cdr3_aa: CASSPGANRSYEQYF

j_call: TRBJ2-2
d_call: .
v_call: TRBV30
clone_size: once
cdr3_nt: TGTGCCTGGAGTGCAGGGTCCGGGGAGCTGTTTTTT
cdr3_aa: CAWSAGSGELFF

j_call: TRBJ2-7
d_call: .
v_call: TRBV6-5
clone_size: .
cdr3_nt: TGTGCCAGCAGTTACTCATCAGGGGAACGATCCTACGAGCAGTACTTC
cdr3_aa: CASSYSSGERSYEQYF

j_call: TRBJ2-1
d_call: TRBD2
v_call: TRBV27
clone_size: .
cdr3_nt: TGTGCCAGCACTAGCGGGAGTCATCATGAGCAGTTCTTC
cdr3_aa: CASTSGSHHEQFF

j_call: TRBJ1-4
d_call: .
v_call: TRBV19
clone_size: .
cdr3_nt: TGTGCCAGGTTCCCCGAAGGGGACCCTAATGAAAAACTGTTTTTT
cdr3_aa: CARFPEGDPNEKLFF

j_call: TRBJ2-1
d_call: .
v_call: TRBV6-4
clone_size: .
cdr3_nt: TGTGCCACCGGGACGGGGAATGAGCAGTTCTTC
cdr3_aa: CATGTGNEQFF

j_call: TRBJ2-5
d_call: TRBD2
v_call: TRBV4-2
clone_size: .
cdr3_nt: TGTGCCAGCAGCCAAGCGGGAGGGCCGGAGACCCAGTACTTC
cdr3_aa: CASSQAGGPETQYF

j_call: TRBJ2-7
d_call: TRBD2
v_call: TRBV27
clone_size: .
cdr3_nt: TGTGCCACCCGGGAGGCCCGCCACTACGAGCAGTACTTC
cdr3_aa: CATREARHYEQYF

j_call: TRBJ2-1
d_call: TRBD2
v_call: TRBV7-2
clone_size: once
cdr3_nt: TGTGCCAGCAGCTTAACTACTAGCGGGATAGTTCGCCACAATGAGCAGTTCTTC
cdr3_aa: CASSLTTSGIVRHNEQFF

j_call: TRBJ1-1
d_call: .
v_call: TRBV29-1
clone_size: .
cdr3_nt: TGCAGCGTTGAACCCCAGGGGTGGGTGTACACTGAAGCTTTCTTT
cdr3_aa: CSVEPQGWVYTEAFF

j_call: TRBJ2-1
d_call: .
v_call: TRBV4-3
clone_size: .
cdr3_nt: TGCGCCAGCAGCCAAGGAGCGTGGCAGTTCTTC
cdr3_aa: CASSQGAWQFF

j_call: TRBJ2-4
d_call: .
v_call: TRBV4-1
clone_size: once
cdr3_nt: TGCGCCAGCAGCCAAGATTTTAGTACCAAAAACATTCAGTACTTC
cdr3_aa: CASSQDFSTKNIQYF

j_call: TRBJ2-1
d_call: TRBD2
v_call: TRBV7-7
clone_size: .
cdr3_nt: TGTGCTAGCAGCCCTAGCGGGGGGAGCTCCTACAATGAGCAGTTCTTC
cdr3_aa: CASSPSGGSSYNEQFF

j_call: TRBJ2-7
d_call: .
v_call: TRBV27
clone_size: .
cdr3_nt: TGTGCCAGCAGTTGGTTTATGGGGAGCTCCTACGAGCAGTACTTC
cdr3_aa: CASSWFMGSSYEQYF

j_call: TRBJ1-6
d_call: .
v_call: TRBV15
clone_size: .
cdr3_nt: TGTGCCACCAGCAGAGGACGGGGTAGTCGTTCACCCCTCCACTTT
cdr3_aa: CATSRGRGSRSPLHF

j_call: TRBJ2-3
d_call: .
v_call: TRBV6-1
clone_size: .
cdr3_nt: TGTGCCAGCAACCCTAGAAGGATCAGCACAGATACGCAGTATTTT
cdr3_aa: CASNPRRISTDTQYF

j_call: TRBJ2-7
d_call: .
v_call: TRBV30
clone_size: .
cdr3_nt: TGTGCCTGGAGGACGGATGACTACGAGCAGTACTTC
cdr3_aa: CAWRTDDYEQYF

j_call: TRBJ2-7
d_call: .
v_call: TRBV7-6
clone_size: .
cdr3_nt: TGTGCCAGCAGCCCCGGACTCCTGGCCTCCTACGAGCAGTACTTC
cdr3_aa: CASSPGLLASYEQYF

j_call: TRBJ1-1
d_call: .
v_call: TRBV7-6
clone_size: .
cdr3_nt: TGTGCCAGCAGCTTTAGACAGCCACCCATGAACACTGAAGCTTTCTTT
cdr3_aa: CASSFRQPPMNTEAFF

j_call: TRBJ2-7
d_call: .
v_call: TRBV10-3
clone_size: .
cdr3_nt: TGTGCCATCAGTTGGGCAGGGGTCGAGCAGTACTTC
cdr3_aa: CAISWAGVEQYF

j_call: TRBJ2-3
d_call: TRBD2
v_call: TRBV6-5
clone_size: .
cdr3_nt: TGTGCCAGCAGTTTCGGCGAGCACCGCGGGGGAGATACGCAGTATTTT
cdr3_aa: CASSFGEHRGGDTQYF

j_call: TRBJ1-5
d_call: TRBD1
v_call: TRBV27
clone_size: .
cdr3_nt: TGTGCCAGCAGTTTGGCACAGGGGGCCGGTCAGCCCCAGCATTTT
cdr3_aa: CASSLAQGAGQPQHF

j_call: TRBJ1-3
d_call: .
v_call: TRBV29-1
clone_size: .
cdr3_nt: TGCAGCGTTGTGGCTTTCCGGGACTCTGGAAACACCATATATTTT
cdr3_aa: CSVVAFRDSGNTIYF

j_call: TRBJ1-2
d_call: TRBD1
v_call: TRBV6-1
clone_size: .
cdr3_nt: TGTGCCAGCAGTGAATTGGGGGGACAGTCATATGGCTACACCTTC
cdr3_aa: CASSELGGQSYGYTF

j_call: TRBJ2-2
d_call: .
v_call: TRBV11-1
clone_size: .
cdr3_nt: TGTGCCAGCAGCTCTGGGTCACCGAACACCGGGGAGCTGTTTTTT
cdr3_aa: CASSSGSPNTGELFF

j_call: TRBJ1-3
d_call: .
v_call: TRBV7-8
clone_size: .
cdr3_nt: TGTGCCACCTCGGGCGGGGACTCTGGAAACACCATATATTTT
cdr3_aa: CATSGGDSGNTIYF

j_call: TRBJ1-5
d_call: .
v_call: TRBV6-5
clone_size: .
cdr3_nt: TGTGCCAGCAGCCCCTACTATAGCAATCAGCCCCAGCATTTT
cdr3_aa: CASSPYYSNQPQHF

j_call: TRBJ1-5
d_call: .
v_call: TRBV7-9
clone_size: .
cdr3_nt: TGTGCCAGCAGCTTAGATGAACAGGTCGGGAAGCCCCAGCATTTT
cdr3_aa: CASSLDEQVGKPQHF

j_call: TRBJ2-1
d_call: TRBD2
v_call: TRBV14
clone_size: .
cdr3_nt: TGTGCCAGCAGCCAAGATCTAATCCGCGGGAGGCCGAGCTCCTACAATGAGCAGTTCTTC
cdr3_aa: CASSQDLIRGRPSSYNEQFF

j_call: TRBJ2-5
d_call: .
v_call: TRBV6-1
clone_size: .
cdr3_nt: TGTGCCAGCAGTGAACTACCACAGAAAAGGGTGTACCAAGAGACCCAGTACTTC
cdr3_aa: CASSELPQKRVYQETQYF

j_call: TRBJ1-5
d_call: TRBD1
v_call: TRBV19
clone_size: .
cdr3_nt: TGTGCCAGTAGTTTCTGGACAGGGGGTAATCAGCCCCAGCATTTT
cdr3_aa: CASSFWTGGNQPQHF

j_call: TRBJ1-2
d_call: TRBD1
v_call: TRBV10-2
clone_size: .
cdr3_nt: TGCGCCAGCAGTGAGTCGGGACAGAGCTATGGCTACACCTTC
cdr3_aa: CASSESGQSYGYTF

j_call: TRBJ2-7
d_call: TRBD2
v_call: TRBV6-1
clone_size: .
cdr3_nt: TGTGCCAGCAGTGAATGGACTAGCAGCGAGCAGTACTTC
cdr3_aa: CASSEWTSSEQYF

j_call: TRBJ2-5
d_call: .
v_call: TRBV30
clone_size: few
cdr3_nt: TGTGCCTGGGAGAAAGCCCTGGTGGATCAGGGGACCCAGTACTTC
cdr3_aa: CAWEKALVDQGTQYF